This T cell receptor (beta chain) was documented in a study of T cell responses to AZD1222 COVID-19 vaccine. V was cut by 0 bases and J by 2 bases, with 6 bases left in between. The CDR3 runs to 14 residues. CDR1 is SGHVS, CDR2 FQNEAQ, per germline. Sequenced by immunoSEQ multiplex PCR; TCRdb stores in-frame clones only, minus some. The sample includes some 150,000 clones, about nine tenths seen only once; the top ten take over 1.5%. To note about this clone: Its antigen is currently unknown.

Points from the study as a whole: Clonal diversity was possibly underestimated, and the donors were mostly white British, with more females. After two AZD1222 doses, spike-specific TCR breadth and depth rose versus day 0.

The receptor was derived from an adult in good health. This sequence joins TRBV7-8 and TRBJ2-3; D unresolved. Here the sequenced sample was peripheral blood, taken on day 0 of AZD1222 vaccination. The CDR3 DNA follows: TGTGCCAGCAGCTTAGCCACCTTCACAGATACGCAGTATTTT. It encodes CASSLATFTDTQYF.